The source of this TCR beta chain is a study of CD4 T cells in relation to SARS-CoV-2 and coronaviruses. CD4+ T cells from unexposed donors were obtained before the COVID-19 pandemic (2011-2018). The cells were cultured for about ten days before CD4+ T cells were isolated. Unexposed-donor CD4+ T cells were probed with SARS-CoV-2 S/N and four cold-coronavirus spikes, cells permitting. Turning to this clone: As yet, its antigen is unknown.

Profiled with immunoSEQ multiplex PCR; TCRdb holds only in-frame clones, not every one. The sample carries roughly 18,000 clones, about 80% recorded once. Study conclusions and caveats: No crossreactivity against non-spike viral proteins was tested here.

The CDR3 has 14 amino acids. Germline CDR1 reads SQVTM; CDR2 reads ANQGSEA. V was clipped by 2 bases and J by 1 base; unmatched bases: 4. The source is a human donor in good health. The V and J genes are TRBV29-1 and TRBJ1-1; 7 nucleotides agree with TRBD1. The sample was CD4+ T cells from PBMCs, cultured in vitro. CDR3 residues: CSVEKGTANTEAFF. CDR3 in DNA: TGCAGCGTTGAAAAGGGGACAGCGAACACTGAAGCTTTCTTT.